This is a list of T cell receptor beta chains from one sample in a study of blood T cell repertoires in COVID-19. Clones were sequenced by immunoSEQ multiplex PCR, and TCRdb holds only the in-frame ones, with some missing. The sample lists about 280,000 clones, 90% occurring once. Sequences were obtained from PBMCs or T cells enriched from blood (not recorded which). The receptors stem from a woman between 18 and 29 years old with acute COVID-19. Both conserved end residues are part of each CDR3. D genes are given only for firm matches. Clone size is stated in some rows and not others, as once, few, many or a class when expanded.

v_gene	j_gene	d_gene	len	abundance	CDR3aa	CDR3nt
TRBV5-4	TRBJ2-5	TRBD2	15	-	CASSPGGTQSETQYF	TGTGCCAGCAGCCCGGGGGGGACCCAATCGGAGACCCAGTACTTC
TRBV5-1	TRBJ1-4	-	14	-	CASSRGTASEKLFF	TGCGCCAGCTCACGGGGAACGGCGAGTGAAAAACTGTTTTTT
TRBV7-9	TRBJ2-7	TRBD2	19	-	CASSTTRLAGGPMTYEQYF	TGTGCCAGCAGCACGACACGACTAGCGGGAGGCCCGATGACCTACGAGCAGTACTTC
TRBV28	TRBJ2-7	TRBD2	15	-	CASSLLAGGSYEQYF	TGTGCCAGCAGCCTCCTAGCGGGAGGGTCCTACGAGCAGTACTTC
TRBV5-1	TRBJ1-2	TRBD1	15	-	CASSQLTGPLYGYTF	TGCGCCAGCAGCCAATTGACAGGGCCCCTTTATGGCTACACCTTC
TRBV19	TRBJ2-3	-	16	-	CASSIIGRSFTDTQYF	TGTGCCAGCAGTATCATAGGCAGGTCATTCACAGATACGCAGTATTTT
TRBV15	TRBJ2-1	-	15	-	CATSRPGDGYNEQFF	TGTGCCACCAGCAGGCCGGGAGACGGGTACAATGAGCAGTTCTTC
TRBV2	TRBJ2-7	TRBD2	15	-	CASSEGTSGTYEQYF	TGTGCCAGCAGCGAAGGGACTAGCGGGACCTACGAGCAGTACTTC
TRBV3-1/TRBV3-2	TRBJ2-1	TRBD2	19	-	CASSQDGEITSGRPNEQFF	TGTGCCAGCAGCCAAGATGGGGAGATTACTAGCGGGAGACCCAATGAGCAGTTCTTC
TRBV10-2	TRBJ2-1	TRBD1	15	-	CATKRDRNTNNEQFF	TGCGCCACCAAAAGGGACAGGAATACGAACAATGAGCAGTTCTTC
TRBV10-1	TRBJ2-7	-	13	-	CASSDPRGDEQYF	TGCGCCAGCAGTGACCCCAGAGGTGACGAGCAGTACTTC
TRBV5-4	TRBJ2-4	TRBD2	15	-	CASSFGGGPLNIQYF	TGTGCCAGCAGCTTTGGGGGAGGGCCGTTAAACATTCAGTACTTC
TRBV4-1	TRBJ2-1	TRBD2	17	-	CASSQGGTRGLYNEQFF	TGCGCCAGCAGCCAAGGAGGGACTAGAGGGCTCTACAATGAGCAGTTCTTC
TRBV7-9	TRBJ2-3	TRBD2	15	-	CASSLAAGSTDTQYF	TGTGCCAGCAGCTTAGCAGCGGGGAGCACAGATACGCAGTATTTT
TRBV5-4	TRBJ2-5	-	15	-	CASSLSIREKETQYF	TGTGCCAGCAGCTTGTCAATCCGGGAGAAAGAGACCCAGTACTTC
TRBV27	TRBJ2-7	TRBD1	13	-	CASTRDRTYEQYF	TGTGCCAGCACTAGGGACAGGACCTACGAGCAGTACTTC
TRBV2	TRBJ2-2	TRBD2	13	-	CASSGTREGELFF	TGTGCCAGCAGTGGGACTAGGGAGGGGGAGCTGTTTTTT
TRBV6-5	TRBJ2-5	TRBD2	14	-	CASHHRGSRETQYF	TGTGCCAGCCACCATCGCGGGAGTAGAGAGACCCAGTACTTC
TRBV5-1	TRBJ2-1	-	12	-	CASSSGNNEQFF	TGCGCCAGCAGCTCTGGCAACAATGAGCAGTTCTTC
TRBV24-1	TRBJ1-2	TRBD1	15	-	CATIGVDRGNYGYTF	TGTGCCACCATCGGGGTGGACAGGGGCAACTATGGCTACACCTTC
TRBV19	TRBJ1-5	-	15	once	CASKLTENSNQPQHF	TGTGCCAGTAAGCTGACGGAGAATAGCAATCAGCCCCAGCATTTT
TRBV28	TRBJ2-7	-	13	once	CASSPREPRGQYF	TGTGCCAGCAGTCCCCGGGAACCTCGCGGGCAGTACTTC
TRBV6-5	TRBJ2-1	TRBD2	15	-	CASRGLAVAYGEQFF	TGTGCCAGCAGGGGACTAGCGGTCGCCTACGGAGAGCAGTTCTTC
TRBV5-4	TRBJ1-1	-	17	-	CASSPLGMGARDTEAFF	TGTGCCAGCAGCCCGCTAGGGATGGGGGCGCGGGACACTGAAGCTTTCTTT
TRBV29-1	TRBJ2-7	TRBD2	14	once	CSVDGTSGIYEQYF	TGCAGCGTTGATGGGACTAGCGGGATTTACGAGCAGTACTTC
TRBV19	TRBJ1-5	-	15	-	CASTRGNQGGQPQHF	TGTGCCAGTACCCGGGGAAACCAGGGAGGACAGCCCCAGCATTTT
TRBV30	TRBJ1-6	TRBD1	13	-	CAWTGQGYSPLHF	TGTGCCTGGACGGGACAGGGATATTCACCCCTCCACTTT
TRBV4-1	TRBJ2-1	-	16	-	CASSQDRAGSYNEQFF	TGCGCCAGCAGCCAAGACAGGGCTGGCTCCTACAATGAGCAGTTCTTC
TRBV18	TRBJ2-7	-	14	once	CASSNHQGDHEQYF	TGTGCCAGCTCAAACCACCAGGGTGATCACGAGCAGTACTTC
TRBV19	TRBJ1-2	TRBD1	14	-	CASRPGQGQYGYTF	TGTGCCAGTAGGCCGGGACAGGGCCAGTATGGCTACACCTTC
TRBV6-5	TRBJ2-7	-	15	-	CASSSLLGGMDEQYF	TGTGCCAGCAGTTCCCTGCTCGGGGGAATGGACGAGCAGTACTTC
TRBV5-1	TRBJ2-2	-	14	-	CASSLGTITGELFF	TGCGCCAGCAGCTTGGGGACTATCACCGGGGAGCTGTTTTTT
TRBV2	TRBJ1-6	-	12	-	CASSAKGRTLHF	TGTGCCAGCAGTGCAAAGGGGAGGACCCTCCACTTT